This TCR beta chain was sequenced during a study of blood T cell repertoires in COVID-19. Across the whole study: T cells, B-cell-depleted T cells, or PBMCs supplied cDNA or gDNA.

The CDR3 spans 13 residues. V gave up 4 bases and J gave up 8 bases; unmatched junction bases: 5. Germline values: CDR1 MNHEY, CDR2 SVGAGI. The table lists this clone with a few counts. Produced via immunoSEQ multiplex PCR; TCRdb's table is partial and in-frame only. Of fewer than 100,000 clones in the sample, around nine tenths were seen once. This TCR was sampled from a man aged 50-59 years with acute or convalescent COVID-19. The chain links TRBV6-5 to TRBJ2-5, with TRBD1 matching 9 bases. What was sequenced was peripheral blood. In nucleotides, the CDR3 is TGTGCCAGCAGTTGGGACAGGGCGAACACCCAGTACTTC. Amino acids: CASSWDRANTQYF.